The TCR beta chain under discussion was sequenced for a study of T cell responses to AZD1222 COVID-19 vaccine. Produced via immunoSEQ multiplex PCR; TCRdb's table is partial and in-frame only. The sample shows 86,000 or so clones, about 86% of them seen only once. Study conclusions and caveats: The study found Spike-specific TCR breadth and depth rose after two AZD1222 doses. Most donors were white British, females outnumbered males, and clonal diversity was possibly underestimated. Only a handful of AZD1222 recipients were seropositive at baseline. No day 14 peak samples; only post-peak repertoires were characterized.

For this clone: Its antigen is not known.

There are 13 residues in the CDR3. The V gene's germline CDR1 is LGHDT and CDR2 YNNKEL (reference sequence). Trimming removed 3 bases at V and 1 base at J, with 6 bases between. The chain is built from TRBV3-1 (or the pseudogene TRBV3-2) and TRBJ1-2; D call uncertain. The sequencing here drew on peripheral blood, taken 28 days after the second AZD1222 dose. The source is an adult who received the AZD1222 COVID-19 vaccine. As DNA, the CDR3 is TGTGCCAGCAGCCACGGGGTTAACTATGGCTACACCTTC. Its translation: CASSHGVNYGYTF.